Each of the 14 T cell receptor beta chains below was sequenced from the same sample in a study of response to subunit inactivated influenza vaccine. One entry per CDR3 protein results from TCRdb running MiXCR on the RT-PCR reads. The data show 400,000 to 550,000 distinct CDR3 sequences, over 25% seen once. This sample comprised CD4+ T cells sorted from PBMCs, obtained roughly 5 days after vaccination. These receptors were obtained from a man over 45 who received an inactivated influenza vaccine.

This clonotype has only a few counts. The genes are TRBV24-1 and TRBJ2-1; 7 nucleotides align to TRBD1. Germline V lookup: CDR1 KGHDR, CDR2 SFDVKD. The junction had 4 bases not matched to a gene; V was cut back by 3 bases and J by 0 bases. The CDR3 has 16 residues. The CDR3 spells CATSDRQGSSYNEQFF. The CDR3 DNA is TGTGCCACCAGTGATCGACAGGGTAGCTCCTACAATGAGCAGTTCTTC.

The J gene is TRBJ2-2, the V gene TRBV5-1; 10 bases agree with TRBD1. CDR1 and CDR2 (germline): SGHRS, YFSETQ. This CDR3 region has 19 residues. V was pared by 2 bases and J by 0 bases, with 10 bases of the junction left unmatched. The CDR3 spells CASSLSRDRGLANTGELFF. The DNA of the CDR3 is TGCGCCAGCAGCTTATCGCGGGACAGGGGACTCGCGAACACCGGGGAGCTGTTTTTT. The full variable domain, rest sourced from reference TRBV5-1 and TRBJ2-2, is KAGVTQTPRYLIKTRGQQVTLSCSPISGHRSVSWYQQTPGQGLQFLFEYFSETQRNKGNFPGRFSGRQFSNSRSEMNVSTLELGDSALYLCASSLSRDRGLANTGELFFGEGSRLTVL.

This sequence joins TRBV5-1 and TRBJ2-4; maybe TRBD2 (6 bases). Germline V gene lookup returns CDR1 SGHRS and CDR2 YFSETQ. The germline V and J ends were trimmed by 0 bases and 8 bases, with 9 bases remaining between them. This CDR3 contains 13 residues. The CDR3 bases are TGCGCCAGCAGCTTGGCCGGGGAGGACATTCAGTACTTC. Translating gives CASSLAGEDIQYF. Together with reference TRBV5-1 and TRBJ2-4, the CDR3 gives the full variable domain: KAGVTQTPRYLIKTRGQQVTLSCSPISGHRSVSWYQQTPGQGLQFLFEYFSETQRNKGNFPGRFSGRQFSNSRSEMNVSTLELGDSALYLCASSLAGEDIQYFGAGTRLSVL.

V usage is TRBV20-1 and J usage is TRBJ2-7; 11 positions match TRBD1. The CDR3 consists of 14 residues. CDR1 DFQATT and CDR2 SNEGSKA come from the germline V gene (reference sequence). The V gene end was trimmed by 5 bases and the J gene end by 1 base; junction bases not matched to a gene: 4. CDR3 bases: TGCAGTGCTTGGGGGACAGGGGGTTCCTACGAGCAGTACTTC. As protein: CSAWGTGGSYEQYF.

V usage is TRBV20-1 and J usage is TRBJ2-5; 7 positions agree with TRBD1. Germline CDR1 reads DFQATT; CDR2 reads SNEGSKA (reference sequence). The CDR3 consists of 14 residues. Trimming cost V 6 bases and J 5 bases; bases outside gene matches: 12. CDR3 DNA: TGCAGTGCCAACTGGGACAGACTGTCTGAGACCCAGTACTTC. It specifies CSANWDRLSETQYF.

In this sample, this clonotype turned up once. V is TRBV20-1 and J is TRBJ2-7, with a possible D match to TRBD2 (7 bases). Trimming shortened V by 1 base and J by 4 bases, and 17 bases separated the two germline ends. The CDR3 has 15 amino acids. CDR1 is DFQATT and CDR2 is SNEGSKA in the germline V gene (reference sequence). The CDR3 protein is CSARAGGGIVYEQYF. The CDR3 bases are TGCAGTGCTAGAGCTGGGGGGGGCATCGTTTACGAGCAGTACTTC.

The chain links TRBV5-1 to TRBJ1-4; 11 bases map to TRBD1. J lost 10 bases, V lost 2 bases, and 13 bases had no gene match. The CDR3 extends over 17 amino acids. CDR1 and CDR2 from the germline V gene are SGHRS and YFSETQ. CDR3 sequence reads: CASSFRGQGEPRGKLFF. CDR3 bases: TGCGCCAGCAGCTTCAGGGGACAGGGGGAGCCCCGCGGAAAACTGTTTTTT.

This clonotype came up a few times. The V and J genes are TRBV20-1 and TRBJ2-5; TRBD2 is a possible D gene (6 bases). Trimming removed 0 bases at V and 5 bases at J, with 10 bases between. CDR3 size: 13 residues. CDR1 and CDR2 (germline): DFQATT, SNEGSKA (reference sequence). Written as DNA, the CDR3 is TGCAGTGCTAGAGATAGCGGATTTGAGACCCAGTACTTC. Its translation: CSARDSGFETQYF.

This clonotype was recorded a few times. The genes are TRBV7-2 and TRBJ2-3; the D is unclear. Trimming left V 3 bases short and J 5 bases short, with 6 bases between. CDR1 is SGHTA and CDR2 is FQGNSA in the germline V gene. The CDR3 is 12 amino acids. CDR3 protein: CASSFMEDTQYF. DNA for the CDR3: TGTGCCAGCAGCTTCATGGAAGATACGCAGTATTTT.

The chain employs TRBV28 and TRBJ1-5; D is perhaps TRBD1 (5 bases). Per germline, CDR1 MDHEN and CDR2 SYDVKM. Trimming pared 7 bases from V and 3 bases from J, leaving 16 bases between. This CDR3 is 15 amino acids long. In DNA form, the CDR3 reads TGTGCCAGCACCCTACTGGGGGGGTACAATCAGCCCCAGCATTTT. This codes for CASTLLGGYNQPQHF. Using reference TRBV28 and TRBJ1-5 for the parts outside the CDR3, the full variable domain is DVKVTQSSRYLVKRTGEKVFLECVQDMDHENMFWYRQDPGLGLRLIYFSYDVKMKEKGDIPEGYSVSREKKERFSLILESASTNQTSMYLCASTLLGGYNQPQHFGDGTRLSIL.

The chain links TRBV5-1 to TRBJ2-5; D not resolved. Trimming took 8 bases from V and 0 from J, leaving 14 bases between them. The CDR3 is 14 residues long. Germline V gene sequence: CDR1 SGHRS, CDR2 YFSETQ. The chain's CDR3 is CASCIIPDQETQYF. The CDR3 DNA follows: TGCGCCAGTTGCATCATTCCCGACCAAGAGACCCAGTACTTC.

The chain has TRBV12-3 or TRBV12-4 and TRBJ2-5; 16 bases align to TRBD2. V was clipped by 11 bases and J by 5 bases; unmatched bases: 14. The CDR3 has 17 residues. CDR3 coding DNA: TGTGCCTTCAGTTCCGGGACTAGCGGGAGGGCCTTGGAGACCCAGTACTTC. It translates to CAFSSGTSGRALETQYF.

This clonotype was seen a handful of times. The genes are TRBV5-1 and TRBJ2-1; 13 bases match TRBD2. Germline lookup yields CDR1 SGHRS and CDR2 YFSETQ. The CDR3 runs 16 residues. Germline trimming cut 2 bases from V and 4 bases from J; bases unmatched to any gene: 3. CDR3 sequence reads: CASSFGTSGMYNEQFF. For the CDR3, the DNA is TGCGCCAGCAGCTTCGGGACTAGCGGGATGTACAATGAGCAGTTCTTC.

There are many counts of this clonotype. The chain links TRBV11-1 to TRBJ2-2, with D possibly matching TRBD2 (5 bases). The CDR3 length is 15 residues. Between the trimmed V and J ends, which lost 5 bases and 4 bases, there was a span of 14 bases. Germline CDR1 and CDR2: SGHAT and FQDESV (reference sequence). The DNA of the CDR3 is TGTGCCAGCAGCAAACTAGGAAGGGCCACCGGGGAGCTGTTTTTT. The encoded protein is CASSKLGRATGELFF.